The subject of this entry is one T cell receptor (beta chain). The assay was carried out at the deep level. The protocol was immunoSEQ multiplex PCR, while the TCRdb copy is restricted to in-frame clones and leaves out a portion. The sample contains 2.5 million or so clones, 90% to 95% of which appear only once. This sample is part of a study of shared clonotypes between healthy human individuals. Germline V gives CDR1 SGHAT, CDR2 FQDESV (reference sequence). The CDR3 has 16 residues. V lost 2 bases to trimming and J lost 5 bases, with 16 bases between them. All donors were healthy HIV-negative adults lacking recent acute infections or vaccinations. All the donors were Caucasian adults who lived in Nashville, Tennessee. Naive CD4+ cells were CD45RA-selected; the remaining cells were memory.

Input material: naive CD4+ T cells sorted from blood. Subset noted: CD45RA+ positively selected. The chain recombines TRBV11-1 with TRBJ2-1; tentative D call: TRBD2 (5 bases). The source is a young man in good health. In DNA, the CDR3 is TGTGCCAGCAGCTTACTGGGCGGGCTCACGGACAATGAGCAGTTCTTC. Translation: CASSLLGGLTDNEQFF.